This T cell receptor beta chain was obtained from a study of T cell clonality in common variable immunodeficiency. Study conclusions and caveats: In common variable immunodeficiency, TCR beta chains reportedly carried fewer deletions and N-nucleotide insertions.

Germline V gives CDR1 MNHEY, CDR2 SVGEGT. V dropped 5 bases and J dropped 2 bases, with 16 bases sitting between them. The CDR3 runs 16 residues. Concerning this clone itself: What it binds is unknown. The read gets to within 3 residues of the CDR3 end, and the germline J gene fills in the rest.

Using immunoSEQ multiplex PCR, the repertoire was profiled, and TCRdb retains in-frame clones only, with some absent. The sample was found to contain approximately 30,000 clones, and every one recurs. This chain joins TRBV6-2 or TRBV6-3 and TRBJ1-5, with D maybe TRBD1 (5 bases). The sample comprised peripheral blood mononuclear cells. The origin of this receptor is a human donor with common variable immunodeficiency. CDR3 DNA, as far as it was read: TGTGCCAGCAGTCCGCGGACAACGGAAGGCAATCAGCCC. Amino acids: CASSPRTTEGNQP. The whole CDR3 protein is CASSPRTTEGNQPQHF.